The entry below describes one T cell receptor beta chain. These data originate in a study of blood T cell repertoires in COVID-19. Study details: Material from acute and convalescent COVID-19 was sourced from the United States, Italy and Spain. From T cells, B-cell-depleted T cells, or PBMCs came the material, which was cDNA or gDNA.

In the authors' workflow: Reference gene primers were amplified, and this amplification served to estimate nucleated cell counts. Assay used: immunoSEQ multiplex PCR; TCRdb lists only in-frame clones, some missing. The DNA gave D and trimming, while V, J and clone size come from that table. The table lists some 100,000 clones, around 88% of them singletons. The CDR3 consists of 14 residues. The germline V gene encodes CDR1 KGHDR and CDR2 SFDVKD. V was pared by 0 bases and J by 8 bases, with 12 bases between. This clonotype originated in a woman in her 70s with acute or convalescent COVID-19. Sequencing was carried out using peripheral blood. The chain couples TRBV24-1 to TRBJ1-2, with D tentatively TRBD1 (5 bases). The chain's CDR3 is CATSDLSRVEGYTF. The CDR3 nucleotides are TGTGCCACCAGTGATTTGTCCAGGGTGGAAGGCTACACCTTC.